This T cell receptor beta chain was documented in a study of shared clonotypes between healthy human individuals. Study details: The study drew on a couple of women and a few men aged 18 to 49 as donors.

A word on this clone: Its antigen is as yet unknown.

Produced via immunoSEQ multiplex PCR; TCRdb's table is partial and in-frame only. The sample yields some 2.4 million clones, over 85% seen once. Overall study results and limits: Between several donors, naive CD4 clonotypes were shared at a level of around 4.8%. How much donors shared clonotypes was expected to be affected by sequencing depth. In contrast to clonotypes shared by all four donors, non-shared clonotypes had lower generation probabilities.

Specimen: naive CD4+ T cells from PBMCs. Subset here: CD45RA+ positively selected. The origin of this receptor is a man between 18 and 29 years old in good health. Some clones in this sample may be carry-over from other donors' samples.

CDR3 sequence reads: CASSYNRPGVDEQYF. As DNA, the CDR3 is TGTGCCAGCAGCTATAACCGGCCGGGAGTGGACGAGCAGTACTTC. The rearrangement joins TRBV7-2 to TRBJ2-7, with D possibly matching TRBD2 (6 bases). Germline V gene lookup returns CDR1 SGHTA and CDR2 FQGNSA. V lost 4 bases to trimming and J lost 5 bases, with 18 bases between them. This CDR3 comprises 15 residues. The full variable domain, completed using reference TRBV7-2 and TRBJ2-7, is GAGVSQSPSNKVTEKGKDVELRCDPISGHTALYWYRQSLGQGLEFLIYFQGNSAPDKSGLPSDRFSAERTGGSVSTLTIQRTQQEDSAVYLCASSYNRPGVDEQYFGPGTRLTVT.